This TCR beta chain stems from a study of T cell repertoires in cytomegalovirus infection. As to this clonotype: The antigen is not known.

Germline CDR1 and CDR2: SQVTM and ANQGSEA. The V end lost 2 bases, the J end lost 6 bases, and 10 bases lay between the germline ends. The CDR3 loop spans 13 amino acids. Via MiXCR, TCRdb re-called the reads, giving one row per CDR3 protein. Of 570,000 or so distinct CDR3 sequences listed, approximately 40% are singletons. The V call is TRBV29-1, the J call TRBJ2-2; D might be TRBD2 (5 bases). The source is a human donor in good health (CMV status not recorded). Some clones in this sample may be carry-over from other donors' samples. Source: cultured PBMCs, taken from culture after CMV antigen stimulation. DNA of the CDR3: TGCAGCGTTGAACAGAATAGCGCCGGGGAGCTGTTTTTT. As protein: CSVEQNSAGELFF.